The rows below give T cell receptor beta chains drawn from one sample of a study of blood T cell repertoires in COVID-19. Here immunoSEQ multiplex PCR was the method, and the copy in TCRdb shows in-frame clones only, minus some. The sample lists 200,000 or so clones, roughly 79% occurring once. Source material: peripheral blood. These TCRs come from a man between 60 and 70 years old with active or convalescent COVID-19. CDR3s include the opening cysteine and the closing phenylalanine or tryptophan. The D gene is left open where the match is weak. Clone size, where shown, is once, few, many, or a class for clones that have expanded.

J gene: TRBJ1-2
V gene: TRBV9
clone size: NA
D gene: NA
CDR3 DNA: TGTGCCAGCAGCGAGGGGATCTTTTCCGGGCAGAACTATGGCTACACCTTC
CDR3 protein: CASSEGIFSGQNYGYTF

J gene: TRBJ2-5
V gene: TRBV11-2
clone size: NA
D gene: TRBD1
CDR3 DNA: TGTGCCAGCAGCGCAACCGGGACAGGGAATCCCTCAAGAGAGACCCAGTACTTC
CDR3 protein: CASSATGTGNPSRETQYF

J gene: TRBJ1-2
V gene: TRBV12-3/TRBV12-4
clone size: NA
D gene: TRBD1
CDR3 DNA: TGTGCCAGCAGTATCACAGGGGACTATGGCTACACCTTC
CDR3 protein: CASSITGDYGYTF

J gene: TRBJ2-3
V gene: TRBV4-2
clone size: NA
D gene: NA
CDR3 DNA: TGTGCCAGCAGCCCGACTAGTTCAGATACGCAGTATTTT
CDR3 protein: CASSPTSSDTQYF

J gene: TRBJ2-7
V gene: TRBV21-1
clone size: once
D gene: NA
CDR3 DNA: TGTGCCAGCAGCAAACGGTTTTTAGACAGGGCGTCCGAGCAGTACTTC
CDR3 protein: CASSKRFLDRASEQYF

J gene: TRBJ2-5
V gene: TRBV27
clone size: NA
D gene: TRBD2
CDR3 DNA: TGTGCCAGCAGCCTATGGGGGGGAAAGACCCAGTACTTC
CDR3 protein: CASSLWGGKTQYF

J gene: TRBJ1-1
V gene: TRBV28
clone size: NA
D gene: NA
CDR3 DNA: TGTGCCGAAGGGGGGGCCCTGAACACTGAAGCTTTCTTT
CDR3 protein: CAEGGALNTEAFF

J gene: TRBJ2-7
V gene: TRBV5-1
clone size: NA
D gene: TRBD1
CDR3 DNA: TGCGCCAGCAGCTCGGGACAGCGGACTTACGAGCAGTACTTC
CDR3 protein: CASSSGQRTYEQYF

J gene: TRBJ1-3
V gene: TRBV28
clone size: NA
D gene: NA
CDR3 DNA: TGTGCCAGCAGTTTTGGGGGGTCTTTCCCCAGAAACACCATATATTTT
CDR3 protein: CASSFGGSFPRNTIYF

J gene: TRBJ1-3
V gene: TRBV21-1
clone size: NA
D gene: NA
CDR3 DNA: TGTGCCAGCAGCAAAGGTCAGTCCTTCTCTGGAAACACCATATATTTT
CDR3 protein: CASSKGQSFSGNTIYF

J gene: TRBJ2-7
V gene: TRBV5-6
clone size: NA
D gene: TRBD2
CDR3 DNA: TGTGCCAGCAGCTCGGGACTAGCGGCGCACTACGAGCAGTACTTC
CDR3 protein: CASSSGLAAHYEQYF

J gene: TRBJ2-3
V gene: TRBV4-3
clone size: few
D gene: NA
CDR3 DNA: TGCGCCAGCAGCCGGCGAACCAACAGGGCCCCAGATACGCAGTATTTT
CDR3 protein: CASSRRTNRAPDTQYF

J gene: TRBJ2-1
V gene: TRBV24-1
clone size: NA
D gene: TRBD1
CDR3 DNA: TGTGCCACCAGTGATCCCGGGACAGGGGGGAGTGAGCAGTTCTTC
CDR3 protein: CATSDPGTGGSEQFF

J gene: TRBJ2-7
V gene: TRBV24-1
clone size: NA
D gene: TRBD1
CDR3 DNA: TGTGCCACCAGTGATTTCGGGGACAGGGGATACGAGCAGTACTTC
CDR3 protein: CATSDFGDRGYEQYF

J gene: TRBJ2-3
V gene: TRBV7-9
clone size: NA
D gene: TRBD2
CDR3 DNA: TGTGCCAGCAGCTTAGACACTAGCGGGAGCACAGATACGCAGTATTTT
CDR3 protein: CASSLDTSGSTDTQYF

J gene: TRBJ1-2
V gene: TRBV19
clone size: NA
D gene: NA
CDR3 DNA: TGTGCCAGTAGTATAATGGGACGTCGGGAGGGCTACACCTTC
CDR3 protein: CASSIMGRREGYTF

J gene: TRBJ2-2
V gene: TRBV27
clone size: few
D gene: TRBD1
CDR3 DNA: TGTGCCAGCAGTCCTCGGACAGGGACCGGGGAGCTGTTTTTT
CDR3 protein: CASSPRTGTGELFF

J gene: TRBJ2-2
V gene: TRBV24-1
clone size: NA
D gene: NA
CDR3 DNA: TGTGCCACCAGTGCCGCCTGGGGGGTCGGGGAGCTGTTTTTT
CDR3 protein: CATSAAWGVGELFF

J gene: TRBJ1-1
V gene: TRBV5-8
clone size: NA
D gene: NA
CDR3 DNA: TGTGCCAGCAGCTTGGTTGGAGGGGTGACGTTGGCTGAAGCTTTCTTT
CDR3 protein: CASSLVGGVTLAEAFF

J gene: TRBJ2-7
V gene: TRBV23-1
clone size: NA
D gene: NA
CDR3 DNA: TGCGCCACCCCGAGTCACGAGCAGTACTTC
CDR3 protein: CATPSHEQYF

J gene: TRBJ2-3
V gene: TRBV7-3
clone size: NA
D gene: TRBD2
CDR3 DNA: TGTGCCAGCAGCTTAGGGCTAGCGGGAGACTATACGCAGTATTTT
CDR3 protein: CASSLGLAGDYTQYF

J gene: TRBJ2-3
V gene: TRBV6-2/TRBV6-3
clone size: once
D gene: NA
CDR3 DNA: TGTGCCAGCAGTTTCTCAGATACGCAGTATTTT
CDR3 protein: CASSFSDTQYF

J gene: TRBJ1-4
V gene: TRBV5-4
clone size: NA
D gene: TRBD1
CDR3 DNA: TGTGCCATGGGACAGCAGGGGTCTGAAAAACTGTTTTTT
CDR3 protein: CAMGQQGSEKLFF

J gene: TRBJ2-5
V gene: TRBV7-3
clone size: NA
D gene: NA
CDR3 DNA: TGTGCCAGCAGCTCGGCCAGGGGTGGGACCCAGTACTTC
CDR3 protein: CASSSARGGTQYF

J gene: TRBJ1-1
V gene: TRBV28
clone size: NA
D gene: TRBD1
CDR3 DNA: TGTGCCAGCAGTTTGGTTGGACAGGGGGCTGGTGAAGCTTTCTTT
CDR3 protein: CASSLVGQGAGEAFF

J gene: TRBJ2-3
V gene: TRBV7-2
clone size: NA
D gene: NA
CDR3 DNA: TGTGCCAGCAGCCCGCTAGCGAACACAGATACGCAGTATTTT
CDR3 protein: CASSPLANTDTQYF

J gene: TRBJ1-1
V gene: TRBV20-1
clone size: NA
D gene: NA
CDR3 DNA: TGCAGTGCCGACGGGACCGGGAGTGCTTTCTTT
CDR3 protein: CSADGTGSAFF

J gene: TRBJ2-3
V gene: TRBV2
clone size: few
D gene: TRBD1
CDR3 DNA: TGTGCCAGCAGGGGACAGGGTTCAGATACGCAGTATTTT
CDR3 protein: CASRGQGSDTQYF

J gene: TRBJ1-2
V gene: TRBV7-2
clone size: NA
D gene: TRBD1
CDR3 DNA: TGTGCCAGCAGCTCGGACAGGGGGCAGGGTGGCTACACCTTC
CDR3 protein: CASSSDRGQGGYTF

J gene: TRBJ2-7
V gene: TRBV11-2
clone size: NA
D gene: TRBD1
CDR3 DNA: TGTGCCAGCAGCGCCCGTCGACAGGGAGACGAGCAGTACTTC
CDR3 protein: CASSARRQGDEQYF

J gene: TRBJ1-1
V gene: TRBV27
clone size: NA
D gene: TRBD1
CDR3 DNA: TGTGCCAGCAGGATGTCCGGGACAGCGAACACTGAAGCTTTCTTT
CDR3 protein: CASRMSGTANTEAFF

J gene: TRBJ2-7
V gene: TRBV18
clone size: NA
D gene: NA
CDR3 DNA: TGTGCCAGCACTGAACTCCAGGGGATCGACGAGCAGTACTTC
CDR3 protein: CASTELQGIDEQYF

J gene: TRBJ1-1
V gene: TRBV5-1
clone size: NA
D gene: NA
CDR3 DNA: TGCGCCAGCAGTTTTTCGGGGAGGAACACTGAAGCTTTCTTT
CDR3 protein: CASSFSGRNTEAFF

J gene: TRBJ2-5
V gene: TRBV5-8
clone size: few
D gene: TRBD2
CDR3 DNA: TGTGCCAGCAGCTTGGGGACGGCGGGAGCCCAAGAGACCCAGTACTTC
CDR3 protein: CASSLGTAGAQETQYF

J gene: TRBJ2-7
V gene: TRBV10-3
clone size: few
D gene: TRBD1
CDR3 DNA: TGTGCCATCAGCAAACGAAGACAGGGGGCGGATGACGAGCAGTACTTC
CDR3 protein: CAISKRRQGADDEQYF

J gene: TRBJ1-1
V gene: TRBV11-3
clone size: NA
D gene: TRBD1
CDR3 DNA: TGTGCCAGCAGCCCGGGGACAGGGACTGAAGCTTTCTTT
CDR3 protein: CASSPGTGTEAFF

J gene: TRBJ1-6
V gene: TRBV4-1
clone size: NA
D gene: NA
CDR3 DNA: TGCGCCAGCAGCGGGGGGAACCGAGCACCCCTCCACTTT
CDR3 protein: CASSGGNRAPLHF

J gene: TRBJ1-1
V gene: TRBV5-4
clone size: NA
D gene: NA
CDR3 DNA: TGTGCCAGCAGCTGGCGGAGCAGGGAAATTCGGGCTGAAGCTTTCTTT
CDR3 protein: CASSWRSREIRAEAFF

J gene: TRBJ2-1
V gene: TRBV20-1
clone size: few
D gene: NA
CDR3 DNA: TGCAGACTTGCCCGAATCGATGAGCAGTTCTTC
CDR3 protein: CRLARIDEQFF

J gene: TRBJ2-1
V gene: TRBV27
clone size: NA
D gene: TRBD2
CDR3 DNA: TGTGCCAGCAGTTTATCAGGGACTAGCGGACACAATGAGCAGTTCTTC
CDR3 protein: CASSLSGTSGHNEQFF

J gene: TRBJ1-6
V gene: TRBV10-3
clone size: NA
D gene: NA
CDR3 DNA: TGTGCCATCAATCGAGGGGGGGATTCACCCCTCCACTTT
CDR3 protein: CAINRGGDSPLHF

J gene: TRBJ1-2
V gene: TRBV5-4
clone size: NA
D gene: NA
CDR3 DNA: TGTGCCAGCAGCTGGGGGCATGGCTACACCTTC
CDR3 protein: CASSWGHGYTF

J gene: TRBJ1-5
V gene: TRBV6-2/TRBV6-3
clone size: NA
D gene: NA
CDR3 DNA: TGTGCCAGCAGCCGTCGACAGGGCAATCAGCCCCAGCATTTT
CDR3 protein: CASSRRQGNQPQHF

J gene: TRBJ1-2
V gene: TRBV2
clone size: NA
D gene: NA
CDR3 DNA: TGTGCCAGCATTTCAGACAGGCTCCCCGATGGCTACACCTTC
CDR3 protein: CASISDRLPDGYTF

J gene: TRBJ2-5
V gene: TRBV6-6
clone size: NA
D gene: TRBD1
CDR3 DNA: TGTGCCAGCAGTCTCGGGACAGGGGGTATCGAAAAGGAGACCCAGTACTTC
CDR3 protein: CASSLGTGGIEKETQYF

J gene: TRBJ2-3
V gene: TRBV6-2/TRBV6-3
clone size: NA
D gene: NA
CDR3 DNA: TGTGCCAGCAGCACTACAGATACGCAGTATTTT
CDR3 protein: CASSTTDTQYF